The clone carrying this T cell receptor (beta chain) was observed a few times. The CDR3 length is 14 residues. Germline V gene sequence: CDR1 MNHNY, CDR2 SVGAGI (reference sequence). Trimming took off 2 bases at V and 3 bases at J, with 10 bases between the two ends. These data belong to a study of blood T cell repertoires in COVID-19. Study-wide background: Whether acute or convalescent, the COVID-19 samples came from the United States, Italy and Spain. Sample material is recorded as cDNA or gDNA derived from T cells, B-cell-depleted T cells, or PBMCs.

Per the authors' pipeline: The assay estimated nucleated cells by amplifying reference gene primers. Sequencing was performed with immunoSEQ multiplex PCR; in TCRdb, only in-frame clones are kept and a portion is missing. V and J calls and clone size follow that table, whereas D and trimming were derived from the DNA. This repertoire shows 120,000 or so clones, around 82% found once; its top ten account for approximately 6.3%. The clonotype originates from a man of 80 years or more with active or convalescent COVID-19. The sample comprised peripheral blood. J is TRBJ1-1 and V is TRBV6-6, with TRBD1 as a possible D gene (5 bases). The chain's CDR3 is CASSYPVRDTEAFF. In DNA, the CDR3 is TGTGCCAGCAGTTACCCCGTCAGGGACACTGAAGCTTTCTTT.